A selection of T cell receptor beta chains follows, all from one sample in a study of shared clonotypes between healthy human individuals. Sequencing was performed with immunoSEQ multiplex PCR; in TCRdb, only in-frame clones are kept and a portion is missing. The data hold 1 million to 1.2 million clones, with about 80% observed a single time. The source material was memory CD4+ T cells from PBMCs. These receptors all stem from a man aged 18 to 30 in good health. Some clones in this sample may be carry-over from other donors' samples. Both conserved end residues are part of each CDR3. D genes are given only for firm matches.

v_call	d_call	cdr3_length	cdr3_aa
TRBV5-1	TRBD2	19	CASSLESPSGGSGANVLTF
TRBV18	.	17	CASSVKSRQSNTGELFF
TRBV29-1	.	12	CSAVGEVGELFF
TRBV28	.	13	CASSVESGEKLFF
TRBV18	.	13	CASTNRGLYEQYF
TRBV15	.	15	CATSRDGSFVNEQFF
TRBV25-1	TRBD1	15	CASSEWDSRFYGYTF
TRBV30	.	11	CAWSVYSGYTF
TRBV11-2	TRBD1	19	CASRATGQGAAGGLRELFF
TRBV19	.	12	CASSSGRYGYTF
TRBV5-4	TRBD2	14	CASSSMTSGNEQYF
TRBV10-3	TRBD1	16	CAITMGPPGQTYEQYF
TRBV28	TRBD1	14	CASSDRASGNTIYF
TRBV5-8	.	16	CASRPYTGRGTGELFF
TRBV9	TRBD2	14	CASSSGTSARELFF
TRBV2	TRBD1	15	CASRKTTGDTGELFF
TRBV30	.	12	CAWSPRLGVSTF
TRBV5-8	.	11	CASSFRDIQYF
TRBV19	TRBD1	17	CASSRGRQGLESYEQYF
TRBV10-1	.	15	CASSEFARGGTEAFF
TRBV2	TRBD1	12	CASRETGGSYTF
TRBV2	TRBD2	14	CASREGLAGYEQYF
TRBV2	TRBD1	14	CASRPTGEGQPQHF
TRBV2	TRBD1	15	CASSEYQGAVGGYTF
TRBV6-6	.	13	CASSVGRNYGYTF
TRBV11-2	.	17	CASRRDLVTYSYNEQFF
TRBV10-3	.	15	CATDDGMYSNQPQHF
TRBV2	.	14	CASNRDGRTDTQYF
TRBV27	TRBD1	15	CASSLRDRHSYEQYF
TRBV21-1	.	13	CASSGRFQDEQYF
TRBV6-6	TRBD1	14	CASSPGQEFNEQFF
TRBV18	TRBD2	17	CASSPRLAGGVYNEQFF
TRBV28	.	16	CASSVYGRNLQSGYTF
TRBV11-1	.	15	CASSPGTGLVYEQYF
TRBV25-1	.	14	CASSESGRFNEQFF
TRBV30	.	13	CAWSSRSNYGYTF
TRBV2	TRBD1	14	CASGVRQGADEQYF
TRBV27	.	17	CASSPPPLRAGRTEAFF